This T cell receptor beta chain was identified during a study of post-analysis software for immune sequencing data. Concerning this clonotype itself: Its target is unknown.

V dropped 5 bases and J dropped 8 bases, with 7 bases sitting between them. This CDR3 region has 12 residues. CDR1 and CDR2 (germline): KGHSH, LQKENI. Study observations and caveats: With F measure, samples from one preparation batch clustered together strongly. With TRBV5-6, TRBV5-1 and TRBV20-1 included, 4 or 5 TRBV segments were more frequent in patients than in controls.

The library was made from cDNA and included unique molecular identifiers. Out of roughly 0.85 to 10 million T cells, 470,000 or so cDNA molecules were generated. TCRdb re-called the PCR reads with MiXCR, one entry per CDR3 protein. The profile shows about 570,000 distinct CDR3 sequences, 30% to 40% of them singletons. This clonotype originated in a girl under 18 with multiple sclerosis. Sequencing was performed on blood. The genes are TRBV18 and TRBJ1-6; D is unresolved. The CDR3 is CASSIGDSPLHF. CDR3 in DNA: TGTGCCAGCTCAATTGGAGATTCACCCCTCCACTTT.